The present T cell receptor (beta chain) was sequenced within a study of CD8 T cells in Susac syndrome. General study points: A relatively small number of individuals underwent TCR sequencing and HLA analysis.

Random-hexamer reverse transcription was applied to about 0.5 to 1 ug RNA. Multiplex immunoSEQ PCR targeted 54 Vbeta and 13 Jbeta TCR beta segments. Each CDR3 protein is one row after TCRdb ran MiXCR on the immunoSEQ multiplex PCR reads. Among 300,000 or so distinct CDR3 sequences listed, around 92% were seen once. The multiple sclerosis controls consisted of treatment-naive patients with relapsing-remitting disease, either stable or active. Comment on this clonotype: The antigen is unknown.

CDR1 is SGHRS, CDR2 YFSETQ, per germline. V lost 0 bases and J lost 6, with 16 bases in between. The CDR3 loop spans 15 amino acids. The specimen sequenced was CD4+ T cells from PBMCs. The chain is built from TRBV5-1 and TRBJ2-7, with D tentatively TRBD2 (6 bases). The TCR was taken from a human donor with multiple sclerosis. The CDR3 DNA is TGCGCCAGCAGCTTGGGCGGTTGGCAGGGAGGCGAGCAGTACTTC. Amino acids: CASSLGGWQGGEQYF.